Sequencing of this TCR beta chain was carried out in a study of cytomegalovirus exposure and HLA in healthy donors. Study outcomes and limitations: In the analysis, some V segments, TRBV6-2 and TRBV6-3 included, were excluded as indistinguishable.

The PCR had 60 Vbeta and 13 Jbeta primers. Using immunoSEQ multiplex PCR, the repertoire was profiled, and TCRdb retains in-frame clones only, with some absent. Among approximately 150,000 clones listed, less than 85% were seen once. A word on this clone: The antigen is undetermined. This sample includes further DNA sequences coding for the same CDR3.

The trim removed 0 bases at V and 4 bases at J, leaving 1 base unmatched. CDR1 MNHEY and CDR2 SVGAGI come from the germline V gene. CDR3 length: 15 amino acids. The chain joins TRBV6-5 to TRBJ2-7, with 12 positions matching TRBD2. The origin of this receptor is a man between 18 and 29 years old in good health and CMV-seronegative. Source material: PBMCs. CDR3 DNA sequence: TGTGCCAGCAGTTACTCGACTAGCGGGAGTTACGAGCAGTACTTC. It specifies CASSYSTSGSYEQYF.